The 30 T cell receptor beta chains given below trace back to one sample, sequenced in a study of Ad26.COV2.S vaccination and SARS-CoV-2 variants. TCRdb's copy holds only in-frame clones and misses some; the assay was immunoSEQ multiplex PCR. The sample yields more than 150,000 clones, 87% seen once. The specimen comprised peripheral blood, sampled after recovery from COVID-19. The source of these receptors is a human donor who had recovered from COVID-19.

The rearrangement joins TRBV2 to TRBJ2-5, with 9 bases fitting TRBD2. This CDR3 comprises 14 residues. From germline, CDR1 is SNHLY and CDR2 FYNNEI. With 4 bases clipped from V and 5 bases from J, the junction kept 5 bases outside the gene matches. CDR3 residues: CASSVREGRETQYF. The CDR3 DNA follows: TGTGCCAGCAGTGTGCGGGAGGGCAGGGAGACCCAGTACTTC.

The table lists this clone with a count of one. The chain is built from TRBV7-3 and TRBJ2-2, with D tentatively TRBD2 (5 bases). The CDR3 runs 14 residues. V was cut by 5 bases and J by 6 bases, with 13 bases left in between. Germline CDR1 SGHTA, CDR2 FQGTGA. The DNA for the CDR3 is TGTGCCAGCAGCCGACGGACTTCGCCCGGGGAGCTGTTTTTT. Its translation is CASSRRTSPGELFF. Full variable domain (rest looked up from reference TRBV7-3 and TRBJ2-2): GAGVSQTPSNKVTEKGKYVELRCDPISGHTALYWYRQSLGQGPEFLIYFQGTGAADDSGLPNDRFFAVRPEGSVSTLKIQRTERGDSAVYLCASSRRTSPGELFFGEGSRLTVL.

The chain employs TRBV5-1 and TRBJ2-1; tentatively, D is TRBD1 or TRBD2 (5 bases each). Germline-derived CDR1 and CDR2 are SGHRS and YFSETQ. The ends were cut back, 1 base at V and 6 bases at J, with 11 bases in the middle. CDR3 size: 14 residues. CDR3 nucleotides: TGCGCCAGCAGCTTGAAGTCGGGGACCAATGAGCAGTTCTTC. Translation gives CASSLKSGTNEQFF. Full variable domain (rest looked up from reference TRBV5-1 and TRBJ2-1): KAGVTQTPRYLIKTRGQQVTLSCSPISGHRSVSWYQQTPGQGLQFLFEYFSETQRNKGNFPGRFSGRQFSNSRSEMNVSTLELGDSALYLCASSLKSGTNEQFFGPGTRLTVL.

The chain links TRBV7-9 to TRBJ2-5; tentatively, D is TRBD1 (6 bases). Germline CDR1 reads SEHNR; CDR2 reads FQNEAQ (reference sequence). This CDR3 is built from 14 residues. V lost 1 base and J lost 4, with 10 bases in between. CDR3 sequence: CASSLVSGVETQYF. The CDR3 nucleotides read TGTGCCAGCAGCTTAGTATCAGGGGTAGAGACCCAGTACTTC.

The chain recombines TRBV10-2 with TRBJ1-2; D not resolved. The germline gives CDR1 WSHSY, CDR2 SAAADI. V was trimmed by 6 bases and J by 1 base, leaving 18 bases between them. The CDR3 consists of 16 residues. The CDR3 DNA sequence: TGCGCCAGCAGGGCCCGCACGGACGGTTATAACTATGGCTACACCTTC. Translation gives CASRARTDGYNYGYTF.

This sequence joins TRBV5-4 and TRBJ2-5, with D possibly TRBD2 on 5 matching bases. The CDR3 contains 15 residues. The germline V and J ends were trimmed by 4 bases and 1 base, with 14 bases remaining between them. Germline V lookup: CDR1 SGHNT, CDR2 YYREEE (reference sequence). As DNA, the CDR3 is TGTGCCAGCAGCCGGGCGGGCCTGGGCCAAGAGACCCAGTACTTC. This encodes CASSRAGLGQETQYF.

The genes are TRBV21-1 and TRBJ1-2. TRBV21-1 is labeled a pseudogene. This CDR3 is built from 15 residues. The CDR3 here is CASRYRGGDGPGYTF. The DNA of the CDR3 is TGTGCCAGCAGGTATCGGGGGGGCGATGGTCCTGGCTACACCTTC.

With respect to this clone: The same CDR3 can be traced to other DNA sequences in this sample. The genes are TRBV18 and TRBJ1-2; 9 bases match TRBD1. The CDR3 spans 13 residues. J gave up 4 bases and V 3 bases, and 0 bases lay outside the gene matches. CDR1 is KGHSH, CDR2 LQKENI, per germline. The CDR3 sequence is CASSPDRGYGYTF. Written as DNA, the CDR3 is TGTGCCAGCTCACCGGACAGGGGCTATGGCTACACCTTC. The full variable domain, in which reference TRBV18 and TRBJ1-2 provide the parts outside the CDR3, is NAGVMQNPRHLVRRRGQEARLRCSPMKGHSHVYWYRQLPEEGLKFMVYLQKENIIDESGMPKERFSAEFPKEGPSILRIQQVVRGDSAAYFCASSPDRGYGYTFGSGTRLTVV.

The chain couples TRBV18 to TRBJ2-3; 8 bases fit TRBD1. This CDR3 has 16 residues. Trimming at V came to 1 base and at J to 3 bases, leaving 6 bases not matched to a gene. Germline V gene sequence: CDR1 KGHSH, CDR2 LQKENI. The CDR3 coding sequence is TGTGCCAGCTCACCACGAGGACAGGGATTTACAGATACGCAGTATTTT. It encodes CASSPRGQGFTDTQYF.

V is TRBV5-5 and J is TRBJ1-6; TRBD1 agrees at 9 bases. This CDR3 has 16 amino acids. V lost 2 bases and J lost 7; bases outside the gene matches: 7. Germline loops: CDR1 SGHKS, CDR2 YYEKEE (reference sequence). CDR3 coding DNA: TGTGCCAGCAGCTTTTTACAGGGGGCGCGGAATTCACCCCTCCACTTT. Translated, it gives CASSFLQGARNSPLHF.

This clone was picked up one time. The V and J genes are TRBV15 and TRBJ2-7; no reliable D call. Germline CDR1 LNHNV, CDR2 YYDKDF (reference sequence). The ends were cut back, 0 bases at V and 6 bases at J, with 6 bases in the middle. The CDR3 runs to 12 residues. The CDR3 here is CATSRDRGEQYF. In DNA, the CDR3 is TGTGCCACCAGCAGAGATCGCGGCGAGCAGTACTTC.

The chain employs TRBV6-4 and TRBJ1-4; D is possibly TRBD1 (5 bases). Germline V lookup: CDR1 MRHNA, CDR2 SNTAGT. This CDR3 is 14 amino acids long. V was pared by 6 bases and J by 8 bases, with 16 bases between. This CDR3 is CASSTRGLGEKLFF. The CDR3 DNA follows: TGTGCCAGCAGCACCCGGGGACTTGGAGAAAAACTGTTTTTT.

The V gene is TRBV18, the J gene TRBJ2-1, with 8 bases fitting TRBD2. The CDR3 has 15 amino acids. Looked up from germline, CDR1 is KGHSH and CDR2 is LQKENI. Trimming removed 6 bases from V and 6 bases from J; junction bases left unmatched: 10. The chain's CDR3 is CASSPGLAGFNEQFF. In DNA form, the CDR3 reads TGTGCCAGCTCGCCAGGTCTAGCGGGCTTCAATGAGCAGTTCTTC.

The rearrangement links TRBV5-1 to TRBJ1-3, with 7 bases fitting TRBD1. The CDR3 length is 14 residues. J gave up 8 bases and V 0 bases, and 5 bases lay outside the gene matches. Germline assignment: CDR1 SGHRS and CDR2 YFSETQ. CDR3 in amino acids: CASSLGQGEDTIYF. CDR3 in DNA: TGCGCCAGCAGCTTGGGACAGGGTGAAGACACCATATATTTT. Combining the CDR3 with reference TRBV5-1 and TRBJ1-3 gives the whole variable domain KAGVTQTPRYLIKTRGQQVTLSCSPISGHRSVSWYQQTPGQGLQFLFEYFSETQRNKGNFPGRFSGRQFSNSRSEMNVSTLELGDSALYLCASSLGQGEDTIYFGEGSWLTVV.

The chain carries TRBV20-1 and TRBJ2-1, with D perhaps TRBD1 (6 bases). Trimming took off 3 bases at V and 7 bases at J, with 13 bases between the two ends. Germline V gene sequence: CDR1 DFQATT, CDR2 SNEGSKA (reference sequence). The CDR3 loop spans 13 amino acids. The CDR3 reads CSASFGTFNEQFF. Here the CDR3 DNA reads TGCAGTGCTAGTTTCGGGACATTTAATGAGCAGTTCTTC.

This clone has only a few counts. This rearrangement joins TRBV7-3 to TRBJ2-1, with 8 bases identical to TRBD2. The CDR3 is 14 residues long. V shed 5 bases and J 8 bases; nucleotides not matched to a gene: 8. Germline lookup yields CDR1 SGHTA and CDR2 FQGTGA. This chain's CDR3 is CASSRSGLVDEQFF. The CDR3, as DNA: TGTGCCAGCAGCCGTTCGGGACTAGTGGATGAGCAGTTCTTC.

Concerning this clone itself: A read error may produce the germline difference seen at one junction end. This chain uses TRBV29-1 with TRBJ1-3; no clear D gene. The CDR3 runs 12 residues. Germline-derived CDR1 and CDR2 are SQVTM and ANQGSEA. CDR3 protein: CSVEVVGNTIYF. As DNA, the CDR3 is TGCAGCGTAGAAGTGGTCGGAAACACCATATATTTT.

V is TRBV30 and J is TRBJ2-2; D is tentatively TRBD1 or TRBD2 (5 bases each). Germline V gene sequence: CDR1 GTSNPN, CDR2 SVGIG (reference sequence). The CDR3 sequence is 14 residues long. The V end lost 7 bases, the J end lost 3 bases, and 15 bases lay between the germline ends. CDR3 amino acids: CAFTGTIHTGELFF. CDR3 in DNA: TGTGCCTTTACCGGGACCATACACACCGGGGAGCTGTTTTTT. Full variable domain (missing parts from reference TRBV30 and TRBJ2-2): SQTIHQWPATLVQPVGSPLSLECTVEGTSNPNLYWYRQAAGRGLQLLFYSVGIGQISSEVPQNLSASRPQDRQFILSSKKLLLSDSGFYLCAFTGTIHTGELFFGEGSRLTVL.

The CDR3 DNA reads as TGTGCCAGCAGCTTAATGTCATCGGCCTTCGGGGGAAATGGCTACACCTTC. Amino acid sequence: CASSLMSSAFGGNGYTF. The rearrangement joins TRBV7-2 to TRBJ1-2; D is possibly TRBD1 (5 bases). The CDR3 has 17 residues. Per the germline V gene, CDR1 is SGHTA and CDR2 is FQGNSA. V lost 2 bases and J lost 6, with 22 bases in between.

The chain has TRBV11-2 and TRBJ1-2; TRBD1 matches at 11 bases. V was clipped by 4 bases and J by 1 base; unmatched bases: 5. Germline CDR1 is SGHAT and CDR2 is FQNNGV. The CDR3 is 16 amino acids. Here the CDR3 reads CASSWWDRGDNYGYTF. The CDR3 DNA reads as TGTGCCAGCAGCTGGTGGGACAGGGGGGATAACTATGGCTACACCTTC.

The chain links TRBV14 to TRBJ1-2, with a possible D match to TRBD1 (5 bases). Germline V gives CDR1 SGHDN, CDR2 FVKESK. Trimming removed 3 bases from V and 1 base from J, with 6 bases in between. The CDR3 contains 13 residues. CDR3 sequence: CASSQTDNYGYTF. The CDR3 coding sequence is TGTGCCAGCAGCCAGACAGATAACTATGGCTACACCTTC.

The chain is built from TRBV20-1 and TRBJ1-2; D remains unclear. CDR1 and CDR2 from the germline V gene are DFQATT and SNEGSKA (reference sequence). This CDR3 has 11 residues. V shed 0 bases and J shed 8 bases, with 7 bases lying between them. The CDR3 reads CSARDRNGYTF. The DNA of the CDR3 is TGCAGTGCTAGAGATCGGAACGGCTACACCTTC.

The chain has TRBV5-1 and TRBJ2-7; the match to TRBD1 covers 7 bases. Germline V lookup: CDR1 SGHRS, CDR2 YFSETQ. V trimming: 0 bases; J trimming: 3 bases; junction bases outside the gene matches: 3. The CDR3 has 14 amino acids. For the CDR3, the DNA is TGCGCCAGCAGCTTGGTGGCAGGGGGCTACGAGCAGTACTTC. Protein: CASSLVAGGYEQYF.

This chain connects TRBV13 to TRBJ2-1, with TRBD2 as a possible D gene (6 bases). The CDR3 runs 15 residues. From germline, CDR1 is PRHDT and CDR2 FYEKMQ (reference sequence). The V gene lost 1 base and the J gene lost 5 bases, with 12 bases spanning the gap. The CDR3 sequence: CASSLEGLVNNEQFF. CDR3 in DNA: TGTGCCAGCAGCTTAGAGGGACTTGTTAACAATGAGCAGTTCTTC.

The rearrangement uses TRBV5-8 and TRBJ2-3; TRBD2 matches 10 bases. The CDR3 runs 16 residues. The ends lost 4 bases at V and 6 bases at J; junction bases unmatched: 11. Germline V gene data show CDR1 as SGHTS and CDR2 as YDEGEE. The CDR3 region is CASSAGSGTSADTQYF. The CDR3 DNA reads TGTGCCAGCAGCGCCGGGTCGGGGACTAGCGCGGATACGCAGTATTTT.

V gene TRBV2 combines with J gene TRBJ2-1, with TRBD2 matching 9 bases. V shed 6 bases and J 9 bases; nucleotides not matched to a gene: 9. Germline lookup yields CDR1 SNHLY and CDR2 FYNNEI. The CDR3 extends over 14 amino acids. The CDR3 loop reads CASRPPGLASEQFF. CDR3 DNA sequence: TGTGCCAGCAGACCGCCGGGACTAGCATCTGAGCAGTTCTTC. Based on the CDR3 plus reference TRBV2 and TRBJ2-1, the full variable domain is EPEVTQTPSHQVTQMGQEVILRCVPISNHLYFYWYRQILGQKVEFLVSFYNNEISEKSEIFDDQFSVERPDGSNFTLKIRSTKLEDSAMYFCASRPPGLASEQFFGPGTRLTVL.

The V gene is TRBV6-5, the J gene TRBJ1-4; 10 nucleotides align to TRBD1. CDR3 length: 15 residues. Unmatched junction bases numbered 8, after V lost 5 bases and J lost 8 bases. Germline CDR1 MNHEY, CDR2 SVGAGI. The CDR3 DNA is TGTGCCAGCAGTACCCGACAGGGGGCGCAAGAAAAACTGTTTTTT. Translation: CASSTRQGAQEKLFF.

The chain has TRBV9 and TRBJ2-1; TRBD2 agrees at 12 bases. This CDR3 region has 15 residues. Germline CDR1 reads SGDLS; CDR2 reads YYNGEE. The junction had 1 base not matched to a gene; V was cut back by 0 bases and J by 6 bases. The CDR3 DNA reads TGTGCCAGCAGCGTAGAACTAGCGGGAGGCAATGAGCAGTTCTTC. Translated: CASSVELAGGNEQFF.

The V and J genes are TRBV2 and TRBJ2-5; possibly TRBD1 for D (5 bases). The V end lost 3 bases, the J end lost 5 bases, and 10 bases lay between the germline ends. This CDR3 has 13 amino acids. CDR1 is SNHLY, CDR2 FYNNEI, per germline. The CDR3 here is CASSDRGRETQYF. CDR3 nucleotide sequence: TGTGCCAGCAGTGATAGGGGCAGGGAGACCCAGTACTTC.

The CDR3 spells CASSPSGRESGELFF. Here the CDR3 DNA reads TGTGCCAGCAGCCCGAGCGGGAGGGAATCCGGGGAGCTGTTTTTT. The chain recombines TRBV9 with TRBJ2-2, with TRBD2 identical over 10 bases. V lost 4 bases, J lost 6 bases, and 6 bases stayed unmatched. This CDR3 is built from 15 residues. Germline V gives CDR1 SGDLS, CDR2 YYNGEE.